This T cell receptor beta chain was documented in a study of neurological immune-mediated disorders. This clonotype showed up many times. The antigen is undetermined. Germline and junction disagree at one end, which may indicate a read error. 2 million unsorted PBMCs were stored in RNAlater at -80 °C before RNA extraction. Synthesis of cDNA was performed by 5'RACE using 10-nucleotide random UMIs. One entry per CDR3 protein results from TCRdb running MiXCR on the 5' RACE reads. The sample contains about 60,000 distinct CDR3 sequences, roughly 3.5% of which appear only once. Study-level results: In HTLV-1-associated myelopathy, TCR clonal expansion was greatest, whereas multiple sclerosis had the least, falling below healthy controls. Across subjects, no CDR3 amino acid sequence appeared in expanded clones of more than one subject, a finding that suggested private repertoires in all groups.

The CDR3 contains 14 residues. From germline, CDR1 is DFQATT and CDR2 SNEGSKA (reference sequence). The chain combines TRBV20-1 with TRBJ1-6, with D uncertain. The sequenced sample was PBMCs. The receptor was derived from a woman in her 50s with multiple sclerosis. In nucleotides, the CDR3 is TGCAGTGCCATTGCGGGTTACCATAATTCACCCCTCAACTTT. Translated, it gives CSAIAGYHNSPLNF.